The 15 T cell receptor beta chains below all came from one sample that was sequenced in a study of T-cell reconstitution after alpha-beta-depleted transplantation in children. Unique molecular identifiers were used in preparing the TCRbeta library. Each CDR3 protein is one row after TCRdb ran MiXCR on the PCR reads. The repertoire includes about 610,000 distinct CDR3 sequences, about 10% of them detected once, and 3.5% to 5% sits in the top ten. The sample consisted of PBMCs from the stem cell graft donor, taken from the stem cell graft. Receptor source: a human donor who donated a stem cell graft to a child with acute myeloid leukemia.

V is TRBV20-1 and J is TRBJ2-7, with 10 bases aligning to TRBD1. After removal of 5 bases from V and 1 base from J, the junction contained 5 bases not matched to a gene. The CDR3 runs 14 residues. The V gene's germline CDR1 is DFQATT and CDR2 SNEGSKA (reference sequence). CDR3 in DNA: TGCAGTGCTCGGAAGGACAGGGGGTCCTACGAGCAGTACTTC. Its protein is CSARKDRGSYEQYF.

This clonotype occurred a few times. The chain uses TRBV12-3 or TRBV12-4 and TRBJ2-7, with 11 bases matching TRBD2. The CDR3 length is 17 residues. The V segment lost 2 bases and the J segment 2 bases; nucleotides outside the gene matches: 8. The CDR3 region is CASSLFTAGLAAYEQYF. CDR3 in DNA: TGTGCCAGCAGTTTATTTACAGCGGGACTAGCGGCCTACGAGCAGTACTTC.

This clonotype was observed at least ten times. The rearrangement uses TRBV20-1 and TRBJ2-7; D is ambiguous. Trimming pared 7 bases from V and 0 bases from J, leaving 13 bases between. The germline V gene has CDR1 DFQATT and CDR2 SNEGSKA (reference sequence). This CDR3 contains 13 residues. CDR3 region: CSGGSDSSYEQYF. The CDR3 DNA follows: TGCAGTGGCGGCAGTGATAGCTCCTACGAGCAGTACTTC.

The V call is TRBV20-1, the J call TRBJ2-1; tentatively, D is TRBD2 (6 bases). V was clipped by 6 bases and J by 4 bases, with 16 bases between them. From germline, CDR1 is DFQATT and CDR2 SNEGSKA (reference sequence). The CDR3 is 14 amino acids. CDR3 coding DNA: TGCAGTGCCGGGAGCCAGACAGATTACAATGAGCAGTTCTTC. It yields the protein CSAGSQTDYNEQFF.

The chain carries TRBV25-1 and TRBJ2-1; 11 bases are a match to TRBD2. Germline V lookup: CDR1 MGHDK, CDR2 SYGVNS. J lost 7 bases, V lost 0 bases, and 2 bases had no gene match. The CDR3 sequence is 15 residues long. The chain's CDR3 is CASSEYVAGGNEQFF. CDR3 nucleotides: TGTGCCAGCAGTGAATACGTAGCGGGAGGGAATGAGCAGTTCTTC.

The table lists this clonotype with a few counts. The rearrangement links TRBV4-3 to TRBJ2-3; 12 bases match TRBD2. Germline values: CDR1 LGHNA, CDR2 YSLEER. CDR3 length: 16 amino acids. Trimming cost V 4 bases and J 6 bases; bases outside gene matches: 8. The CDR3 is CASSPGSSGRVDTQYF. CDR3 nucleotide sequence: TGCGCCAGCAGCCCCGGCTCTAGCGGGAGGGTCGATACGCAGTATTTT.

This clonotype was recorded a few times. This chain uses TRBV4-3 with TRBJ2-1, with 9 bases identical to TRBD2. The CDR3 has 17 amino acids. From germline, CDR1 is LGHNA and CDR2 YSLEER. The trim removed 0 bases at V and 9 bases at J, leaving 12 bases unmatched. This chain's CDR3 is CASSQDREIAGELEQFF. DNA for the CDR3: TGCGCCAGCAGCCAAGATCGGGAGATAGCGGGAGAACTTGAGCAGTTCTTC.

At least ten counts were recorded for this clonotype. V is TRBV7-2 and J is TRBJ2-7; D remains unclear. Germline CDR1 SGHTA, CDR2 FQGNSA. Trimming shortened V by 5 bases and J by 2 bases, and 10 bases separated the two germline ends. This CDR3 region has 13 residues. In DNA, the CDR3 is TGTGCCAGCAGCCCAGGACCCGCCTACGAGCAGTACTTC. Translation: CASSPGPAYEQYF.

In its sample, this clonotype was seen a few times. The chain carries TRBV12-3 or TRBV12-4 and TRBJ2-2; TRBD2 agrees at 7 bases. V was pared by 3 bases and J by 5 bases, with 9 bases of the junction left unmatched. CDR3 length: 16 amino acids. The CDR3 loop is CASSFGAGVNTGELFF. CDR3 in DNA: TGTGCCAGCAGTTTTGGCGCGGGAGTAAATACCGGGGAGCTGTTTTTT.

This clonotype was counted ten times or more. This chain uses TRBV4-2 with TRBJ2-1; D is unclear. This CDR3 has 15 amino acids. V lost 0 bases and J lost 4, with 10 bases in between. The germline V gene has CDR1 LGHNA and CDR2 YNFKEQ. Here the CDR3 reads CASSQDQTGYNEQFF. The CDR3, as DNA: TGTGCCAGCAGCCAAGACCAGACTGGGTACAATGAGCAGTTCTTC.

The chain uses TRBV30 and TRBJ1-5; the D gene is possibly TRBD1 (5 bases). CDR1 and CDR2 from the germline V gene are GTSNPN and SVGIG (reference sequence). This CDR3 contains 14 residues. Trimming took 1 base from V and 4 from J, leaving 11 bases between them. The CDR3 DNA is TGTGCCTGGAGTGAGGGACTGGGAAATCAGCCCCAGCATTTT. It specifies CAWSEGLGNQPQHF.

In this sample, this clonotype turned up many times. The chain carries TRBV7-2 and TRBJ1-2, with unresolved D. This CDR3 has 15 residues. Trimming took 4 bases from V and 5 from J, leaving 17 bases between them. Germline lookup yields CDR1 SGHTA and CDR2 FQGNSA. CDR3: CASSSYGGYGYGYTF. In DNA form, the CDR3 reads TGTGCCAGCAGCTCTTATGGCGGGTATGGATATGGCTACACCTTC.

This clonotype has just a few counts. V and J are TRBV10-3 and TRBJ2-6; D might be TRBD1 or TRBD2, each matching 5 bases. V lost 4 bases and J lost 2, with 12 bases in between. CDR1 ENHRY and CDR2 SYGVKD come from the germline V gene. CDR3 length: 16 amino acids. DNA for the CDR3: TGTGCCATCAGTGGACAGAGGGCCACTGGGGCCAACGTCCTGACTTTC. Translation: CAISGQRATGANVLTF.

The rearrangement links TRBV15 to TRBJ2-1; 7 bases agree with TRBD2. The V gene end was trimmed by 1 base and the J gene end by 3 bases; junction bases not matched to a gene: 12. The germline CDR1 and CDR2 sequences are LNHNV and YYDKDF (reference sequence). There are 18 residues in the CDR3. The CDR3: CATSRGFGSSGYYNEQFF. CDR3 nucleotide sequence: TGTGCCACCAGCAGAGGCTTTGGCTCTAGCGGTTACTACAATGAGCAGTTCTTC. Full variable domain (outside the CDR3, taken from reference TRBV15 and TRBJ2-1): DAMVIQNPRYQVTQFGKPVTLSCSQTLNHNVMYWYQQKSSQAPKLLFHYYDKDFNNEADTPDNFQSRRPNTSFCFLDIRSPGLGDTAMYLCATSRGFGSSGYYNEQFFGPGTRLTVL.

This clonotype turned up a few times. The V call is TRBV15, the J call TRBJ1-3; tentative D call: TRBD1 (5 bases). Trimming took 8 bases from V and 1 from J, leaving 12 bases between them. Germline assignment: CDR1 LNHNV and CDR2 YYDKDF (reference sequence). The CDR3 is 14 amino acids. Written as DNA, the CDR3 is TGTGCCACCGTCCGTGGGGGGTCTGGAAACACCATATATTTT. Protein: CATVRGGSGNTIYF.